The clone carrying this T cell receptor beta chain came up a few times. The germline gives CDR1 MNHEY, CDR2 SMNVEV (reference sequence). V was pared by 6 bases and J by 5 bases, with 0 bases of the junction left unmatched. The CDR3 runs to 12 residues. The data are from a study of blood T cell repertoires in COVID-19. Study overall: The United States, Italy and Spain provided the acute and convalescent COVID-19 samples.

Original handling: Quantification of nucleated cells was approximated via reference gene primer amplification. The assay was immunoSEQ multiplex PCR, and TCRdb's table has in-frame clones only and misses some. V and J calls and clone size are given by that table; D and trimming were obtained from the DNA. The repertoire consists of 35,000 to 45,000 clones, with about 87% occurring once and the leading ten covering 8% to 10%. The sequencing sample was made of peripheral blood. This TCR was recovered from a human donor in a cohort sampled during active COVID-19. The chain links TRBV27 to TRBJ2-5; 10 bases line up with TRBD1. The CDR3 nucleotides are TGTGCCAGCAGGACAGGGGGCGAGACCCAGTACTTC. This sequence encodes CASRTGGETQYF.